The following is a TCR beta chain sequence with its context. Germline V gene data show CDR1 as SQVTM and CDR2 as ANQGSEA. This CDR3 region has 12 residues. This record belongs to a study of monozygotic twins with inflammatory bowel disease. TCRdb reanalyzed the 5' RACE reads, giving one entry per CDR3 protein sequence and no DNA. Here the sample table reports 150,000 to 200,000 distinct CDR3 sequences. The genes are TRBV29-1 and TRBJ1-4; with no DNA, the TCRdb D assignment of TRBD1 cannot be verified. The specimen was blood. This sequence was found in a human donor with ulcerative colitis or Crohn's disease, or a healthy co-twin of an affected twin (not recorded which). Here the CDR3 reads CSVGKGAEKLFF.